This T cell receptor beta chain came from a study of regulatory T cells in long-lasting Graves disease. Study at large: Persistent Graves' disease denoted over 5 years of antithyroid drugs plus positive TSH receptor antibodies.

Turning to this clonotype: Its target is not known.

This sample's time point: persistent/refractory GD, antithyroid drugs over 5 years with positive TRAb. From PBMCs, RNA was extracted and then used to make the TCR library. Patients were enrolled at an endocrinology department in Xi'an, China. The V end lost 0 bases, the J end lost 3 bases, and 6 bases lay between the germline ends. The CDR3 covers 13 residues. CDR1 and CDR2 (germline): DFQATT, SNEGSKA (reference sequence). Building the TCR beta libraries relied on iRepertoire HTBI primers, and CDR3 regions underwent Arm-PCR. Each CDR3 protein gets one entry after TCRdb re-called the multiplex PCR reads with MiXCR. The profile shows roughly 400,000 distinct CDR3 sequences, less than 25% of them singletons. The study, taken as a whole, reports: Persistent Graves' patients possessed reduced TCR diversity relative to recently diagnosed ones. Under persistent disease, TRBV28, TRBJ1-2 and TRBJ2-5 were used preferentially.

Sequences were derived from peripheral blood mononuclear cells (PBMCs), sampled when the disease was refractory, from a patient treated with antithyroid drugs. This clonotype originated in a female donor with Graves disease. The chain uses TRBV20-1 and TRBJ1-5; D unclear. This CDR3 is CSAREVPNQPQHF. CDR3 nucleotide sequence: TGCAGTGCTAGAGAGGTCCCCAATCAGCCCCAGCATTTT.